These T cell receptor beta chains were read from a single sample in a study of quantifying T cell responses using KT2 cells. TCRdb reanalysed the UMI-ligation and nested PCR reads using MiXCR and keeps one entry per CDR3 protein. Among approximately 54,000 distinct CDR3 sequences listed, under 14% were seen once. The sample consisted of PBMCs spiked with cells of the T cell clone KT2. The source of these receptors is a human donor. Each CDR3 is given with its conserved first and last residue. D genes are given only for firm matches. Some rows mark clone size as missing; the rest say once, few, many or name a class of expanded clone.

d_gene: NA
abundance: few
j_gene: TRBJ1-3
v_gene: TRBV12-3/TRBV12-4
CDR3aa: CASSLRPRFGVRPASSGNTIYF
CDR3nt: TGTGCCAGCAGTTTAAGACCCCGATTTGGCGTACGTCCTGCTAGCTCTGGAAACACCATATATTTT

d_gene: NA
abundance: few
j_gene: TRBJ2-3
v_gene: TRBV20-1
CDR3aa: CSAFPPGLDTQYF
CDR3nt: TGCAGTGCTTTCCCGCCAGGGCTGGATACGCAGTATTTT

d_gene: NA
abundance: few
j_gene: TRBJ1-1
v_gene: TRBV5-1
CDR3aa: CASSLSGATEAFF
CDR3nt: TGCGCCAGCAGCTTGTCAGGGGCGACTGAAGCTTTCTTT

d_gene: NA
abundance: NA
j_gene: TRBJ2-1
v_gene: TRBV29-1
CDR3aa: CSVEDHWTRCYEQFF
CDR3nt: TGCAGCGTTGAAGATCATTGGACCCGGTGCTATGAGCAGTTCTTC

d_gene: NA
abundance: many
j_gene: TRBJ1-1
v_gene: TRBV5-1
CDR3aa: CASSSRSQGLNTEAFF
CDR3nt: TGCGCCAGCAGCTCCCGAAGTCAGGGCTTGAACACTGAAGCTTTCTTT

d_gene: NA
abundance: few
j_gene: TRBJ2-1
v_gene: TRBV6-5
CDR3aa: CASSAGTRYNEQFF
CDR3nt: TGTGCCAGCTCGGCCGGGACGAGATACAATGAGCAGTTCTTC

d_gene: NA
abundance: NA
j_gene: TRBJ2-7
v_gene: TRBV27
CDR3aa: CASIRGSYEQYF
CDR3nt: TGTGCCAGCATAAGGGGTTCCTACGAGCAGTACTTC

d_gene: NA
abundance: few
j_gene: TRBJ2-3
v_gene: TRBV5-6
CDR3aa: CASSALGDTQYF
CDR3nt: TGTGCCAGCAGCGCCCTAGGAGATACGCAGTATTTT

d_gene: NA
abundance: NA
j_gene: TRBJ2-3
v_gene: TRBV4-3
CDR3aa: CASSQESWADTQYF
CDR3nt: TGCGCCAGCAGCCAAGAAAGTTGGGCAGATACGCAGTATTTT

d_gene: TRBD1
abundance: many
j_gene: TRBJ2-7
v_gene: TRBV10-2
CDR3aa: CASSGTPGQGYEQYF
CDR3nt: TGCGCCAGCAGTGGGACCCCGGGACAGGGGTATGAGCAGTACTTC

d_gene: NA
abundance: few
j_gene: TRBJ1-4
v_gene: TRBV21-1
CDR3aa: CASSSPGRLTNEKLFF
CDR3nt: TGTGCCAGCAGCAGCCCGGGACGGCTAACTAATGAAAAACTGTTTTTT

d_gene: NA
abundance: few
j_gene: TRBJ1-2
v_gene: TRBV10-3
CDR3aa: CAISESAGWGNRAFGYTF
CDR3nt: TGTGCCATCAGTGAGTCGGCGGGATGGGGGAACAGGGCTTTTGGCTACACCTTC

d_gene: TRBD2
abundance: few
j_gene: TRBJ2-4
v_gene: TRBV18
CDR3aa: CASSLAGRDIQYF
CDR3nt: TGTGCCAGCTCACTGGCCGGGAGGGACATTCAGTACTTC

d_gene: TRBD1
abundance: NA
j_gene: TRBJ1-4
v_gene: TRBV15
CDR3aa: CATSRDPGGNEKLFF
CDR3nt: TGTGCCACCAGCAGAGATCCAGGGGGTAATGAAAAACTGTTTTTT

d_gene: NA
abundance: many
j_gene: TRBJ1-2
v_gene: TRBV2
CDR3aa: CASIRVLTGGYTF
CDR3nt: TGTGCCAGCATAAGAGTTTTGACAGGCGGCTACACCTTC

d_gene: NA
abundance: NA
j_gene: TRBJ2-1
v_gene: TRBV5-4
CDR3aa: CASSLGSHSSYNEQFF
CDR3nt: TGTGCCAGCAGCTTGGGCTCTCATAGCTCCTACAATGAGCAGTTCTTC

d_gene: NA
abundance: NA
j_gene: TRBJ1-1
v_gene: TRBV30
CDR3aa: CAWRLRMNTEAFF
CDR3nt: TGTGCCTGGAGGTTGCGGATGAACACTGAAGCTTTCTTT

d_gene: NA
abundance: many
j_gene: TRBJ2-1
v_gene: TRBV15
CDR3aa: CATRSVLGADEQFF
CDR3nt: TGTGCCACCAGGTCGGTCTTGGGGGCGGATGAGCAGTTCTTC

d_gene: NA
abundance: few
j_gene: TRBJ2-7
v_gene: TRBV20-1
CDR3aa: CSARVRQDLSYEQYF
CDR3nt: TGCAGTGCTAGAGTGCGGCAGGACCTCTCCTACGAGCAGTACTTC

d_gene: NA
abundance: few
j_gene: TRBJ2-3
v_gene: TRBV7-3
CDR3aa: CASRLGSTDTQYF
CDR3nt: TGTGCCAGCCGGCTCGGGTCCACAGATACGCAGTATTTT

d_gene: TRBD2
abundance: NA
j_gene: TRBJ2-1
v_gene: TRBV6-1
CDR3aa: CASIGGVDEQFF
CDR3nt: TGTGCCAGTATTGGGGGGGTCGATGAGCAGTTCTTC

d_gene: TRBD2
abundance: NA
j_gene: TRBJ2-1
v_gene: TRBV7-9
CDR3aa: CASSQPGLAGLSGNEQFF
CDR3nt: TGTGCCAGCAGCCAGCCGGGACTAGCGGGACTATCTGGGAATGAGCAGTTCTTC